This TCR beta chain was identified during a study of T cell clonality in common variable immunodeficiency. Trimming took off 4 bases at V and 7 bases at J, with 10 bases between the two ends. CDR1 is SGHTA and CDR2 is FQGTGA in the germline V gene. The CDR3 has 13 residues. Equal genomic DNA amounts from CVID and control samples were sequenced. Produced via immunoSEQ multiplex PCR; TCRdb's table is partial and in-frame only. The specimen gives about 81,000 clones without singletons; the ten biggest hold over 0.7%. Many counts were recorded for this clone. Its antigen remains unknown. The CDR3 extends 3 residues past the end of the read, so its final part is completed from the germline J gene. The study's findings and limits: Reportedly, TCR beta sequences from common variable immunodeficiency showed fewer deletions and N-nucleotide insertions.

Sequencing input: peripheral blood mononuclear cells. This chain joins TRBV7-3 and TRBJ2-2; D is unclear. The origin of this receptor is a person aged 18-69 years in good health. The covered CDR3 bases are TGTGCCAGCAGCTCGTCCTCCTACGGGGAG. Its translation: CASSSSSYGE. The entire CDR3 protein is CASSSSSYGELFF.